What follows is one T cell receptor beta chain and its context. The data stem from a study of control samples from healthy donors and cancer patients. This table comes from immunoSEQ multiplex PCR, and its TCRdb copy is limited to in-frame clones, with some not included. The table has 99,000 or so clones, around 80% seen once. The CDR3 totals 17 residues. After removal of 3 bases from V and 6 bases from J, the junction contained 15 bases not matched to a gene. CDR1 and CDR2 from the germline V gene are SGHDT and YYEEEE. This clonotype was obtained from a man aged 60-69 years in good health. The material sequenced was blood. This chain joins TRBV5-6 and TRBJ2-3; 8 positions agree with TRBD2. The CDR3 region has the DNA TGTGCCAGCAGCTCGGGATCCAGTGCGGGAGGAGCGGATACGCAGTATTTT. Encoded protein: CASSSGSSAGGADTQYF.